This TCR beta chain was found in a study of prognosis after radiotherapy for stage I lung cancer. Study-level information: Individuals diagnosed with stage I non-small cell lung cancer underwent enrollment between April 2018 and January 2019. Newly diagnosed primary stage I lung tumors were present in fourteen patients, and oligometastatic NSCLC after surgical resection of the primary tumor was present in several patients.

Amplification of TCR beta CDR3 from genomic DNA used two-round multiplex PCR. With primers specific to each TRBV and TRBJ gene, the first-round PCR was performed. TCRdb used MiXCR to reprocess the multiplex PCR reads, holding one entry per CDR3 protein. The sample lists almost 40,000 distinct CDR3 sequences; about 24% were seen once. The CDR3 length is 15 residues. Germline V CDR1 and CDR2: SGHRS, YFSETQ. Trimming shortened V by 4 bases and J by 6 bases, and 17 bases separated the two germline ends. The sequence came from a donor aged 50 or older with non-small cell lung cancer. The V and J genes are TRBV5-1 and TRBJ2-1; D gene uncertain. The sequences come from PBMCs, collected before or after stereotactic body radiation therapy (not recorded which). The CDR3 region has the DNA TGCGCCAGCAGCCCGGGCGCGACATGTGTCAATGAGCAGTTCTTC. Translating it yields CASSPGATCVNEQFF.